This entry features one T cell receptor beta chain sequence. Its recognized antigen is unknown. The sample holds no much larger clone one base away, and base qualities are not on file. TCRbeta CDR3 regions were amplified from genomic DNA by means of the immunoSEQ Assay, a bias-controlled multiplex PCR. In the source study's methods: The number of nucleated cells in each sample was estimated from the amplification of reference gene primers within the assay. To quantify the absolute abundance of each unique TCRbeta CDR3 rearrangement, sequence reads were collapsed and filtered. Productive Simpson clonality was computed per sample as the square root of Simpson's diversity index over productive rearrangements. As stored in TCRdb, this immuneACCESS dataset retains in-frame rearrangements with V and J assigned. A fraction of the clones does not appear; measured against another copy, unresolved V genes explain less than half of the discrepancy, and the remainder lacks a known reason. The V and J calls and clone size were taken over from that table, and D and trimming were inferred from the DNA. The sample table holds 200,000 to 250,000 clones, of which roughly 80% were seen once. Jointly, the top ten make up around 7.7% of the sample.

The data stem from a study of blood T cell repertoires in COVID-19 (dated by TCRdb to between 2020 and 2021). Turning to the overall study: Samples covering the acute and convalescent phases of COVID-19 were provided by collaborators in the United States, Italy and Spain. The prospective study material was composed of cDNA or gDNA derived from T cells, B-cell-depleted T cells, or PBMCs. The dataset comprised deeply sampled blood TCRbeta repertoires from subjects exposed to, actively infected with, or recovered from COVID-19. The repertoires were released in a freely available public database intended as a resource for research on the immune response to SARS-CoV-2. Samples were obtained from the ongoing ImmuneRACE study (first 160 participants) and from about 1,300 subjects provided by 6 global collaborators. Nearly every sample came with metadata listing a de-identified subject ID, COVID-19 status, age in years and sex. Where HLA class I and class II types were available, the types were taken from metadata supplied by the sample provider, not from assay-based typing. Results and caveats for the whole study, not just this receptor: The quantity of clinical and demographic metadata differed by source and by participant and was supplied without curation.

Each collaborating institution followed its own protocols to collect whole blood in K2EDTA tubes. For TCRbeta analysis, collaborators shipped samples in one of three forms: frozen whole blood, isolated PBMCs, or DNA extracted from either of those sample types. Sequencing used peripheral blood. The receptor's source is a woman in her 70s with acute or convalescent COVID-19.

This receptor carries the CDR3 CASRRIGTSGGSNEQFF. The bases read TGTGCCAGCAGACGGATCGGGACTAGCGGGGGCTCCAATGAGCAGTTCTTC. The chain is made from TRBV7-9 and TRBJ2-1, with 14 bases aligning to TRBD2. The CDR3 covers 17 residues, taking in both the cysteine and the phenylalanine. Only the CDR3 DNA is retained, 51 bases long and in frame from the first base. The germline V gene (reference sequence) provides CDR1 SEHNR and CDR2 FQNEAQ. Trimming removed 6 bases from V and 6 bases from J; the gene matches leave 10 bases unexplained.